This TCR beta chain was captured in a study of shared clonotypes between healthy human individuals. At the level of the study: In total, the donors were two women and three men aged 18 to 49. Study-wide results and limits: In contrast to clonotypes shared by all four donors, non-shared clonotypes had lower generation probabilities.

Within Nashville, Tennessee resided all donors, each a Caucasian adult. The CDR3 has 14 residues. V was shortened by 4 bases and J by 5 bases, with 12 bases between the two germline ends. Germline V gene lookup returns CDR1 SEHNR and CDR2 FQNEAQ (reference sequence). Deep-level running was used for the assay. Sequencing was performed with immunoSEQ multiplex PCR; in TCRdb, only in-frame clones are kept and a portion is missing. The sample comprises around 1.1 million clones, around 78% of which are singletons, and 0.61% rests with the top ten. In regard to this clone: Antigen specificity is unknown.

The chain carries TRBV7-9 and TRBJ2-4; weak D call: TRBD1 (7 bases). This TCR was sampled from a man younger than 35 in good health. Some clones in this sample may be carry-over from other donors' samples. Material: memory CD4+ T cells from PBMCs. The sample's subset: CD45RA-negative fraction. The CDR3 reads CASSWGDRENIQYF. The CDR3 nucleotides read TGTGCCAGCAGCTGGGGGGACAGAGAAAACATTCAGTACTTC.